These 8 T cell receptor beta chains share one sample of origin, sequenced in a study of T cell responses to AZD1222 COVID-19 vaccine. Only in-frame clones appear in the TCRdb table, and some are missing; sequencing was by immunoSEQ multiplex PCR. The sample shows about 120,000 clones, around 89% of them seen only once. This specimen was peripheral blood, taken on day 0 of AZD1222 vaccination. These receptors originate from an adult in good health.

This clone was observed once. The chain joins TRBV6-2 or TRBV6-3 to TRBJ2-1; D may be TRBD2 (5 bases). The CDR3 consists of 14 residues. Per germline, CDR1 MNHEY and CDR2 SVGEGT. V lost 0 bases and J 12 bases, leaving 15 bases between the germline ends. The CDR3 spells CASSYSSLAIGQFF. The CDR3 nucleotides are TGTGCCAGCAGTTACTCGAGTCTAGCAATCGGGCAGTTCTTC.

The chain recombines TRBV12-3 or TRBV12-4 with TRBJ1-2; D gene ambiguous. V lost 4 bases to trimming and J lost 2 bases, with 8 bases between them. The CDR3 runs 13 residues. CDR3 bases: TGTGCCAGCAGTTCGGACGGCAACTATGGCTACACCTTC. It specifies CASSSDGNYGYTF.

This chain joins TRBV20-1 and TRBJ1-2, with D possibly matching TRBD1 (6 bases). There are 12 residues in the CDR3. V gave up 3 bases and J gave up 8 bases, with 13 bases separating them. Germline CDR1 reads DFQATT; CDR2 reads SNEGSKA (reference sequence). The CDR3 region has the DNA TGCAGTGCTAGTGAGACAGGCCCCGGCTACACCTTC. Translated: CSASETGPGYTF.

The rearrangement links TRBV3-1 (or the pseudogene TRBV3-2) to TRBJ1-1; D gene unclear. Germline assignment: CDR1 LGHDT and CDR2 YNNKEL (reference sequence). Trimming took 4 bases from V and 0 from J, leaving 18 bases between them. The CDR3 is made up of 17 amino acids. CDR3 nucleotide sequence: TGTGCCAGCAGCCCCCCTTCCAACAGAGCAATGAACACTGAAGCTTTCTTT. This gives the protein CASSPPSNRAMNTEAFF.

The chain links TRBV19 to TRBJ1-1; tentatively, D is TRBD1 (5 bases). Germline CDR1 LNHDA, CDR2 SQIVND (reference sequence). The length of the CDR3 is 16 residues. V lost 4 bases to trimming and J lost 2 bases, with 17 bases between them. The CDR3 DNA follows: TGTGCCAGTAGTACCCACCTTACACAGGCAAACACTGAAGCTTTCTTT. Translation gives CASSTHLTQANTEAFF.

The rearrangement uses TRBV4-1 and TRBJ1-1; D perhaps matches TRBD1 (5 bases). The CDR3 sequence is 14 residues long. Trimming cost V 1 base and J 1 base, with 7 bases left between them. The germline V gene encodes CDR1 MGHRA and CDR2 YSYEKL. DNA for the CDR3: TGCGCCAGCAGCCAAGTGGGGGAGAACACTGAAGCTTTCTTT. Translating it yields CASSQVGENTEAFF.

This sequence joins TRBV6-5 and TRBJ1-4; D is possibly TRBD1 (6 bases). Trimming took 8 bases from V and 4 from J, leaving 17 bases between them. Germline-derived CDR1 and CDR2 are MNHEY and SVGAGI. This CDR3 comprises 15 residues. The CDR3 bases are TGTGCCAGCGACGGGAGGGGGAGTGGTAATGAAAAACTGTTTTTT. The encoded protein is CASDGRGSGNEKLFF.

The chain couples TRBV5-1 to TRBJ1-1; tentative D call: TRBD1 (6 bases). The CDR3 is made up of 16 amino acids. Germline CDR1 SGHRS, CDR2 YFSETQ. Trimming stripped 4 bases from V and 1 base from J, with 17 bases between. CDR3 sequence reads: CASSGWLDSPNTEAFF. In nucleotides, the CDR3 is TGCGCCAGCAGCGGATGGTTGGACAGTCCGAACACTGAAGCTTTCTTT.